This T cell receptor (beta chain) comes out of a study of CD8 T cells in ankylosing spondylitis. The study's findings and limits: Blood from ankylosing spondylitis patients appeared to carry a characteristic roughly eight-variant TCR beta motif. Reported data indicate significant enrichment of disease-linked clones within matched ankylosing spondylitis synovial fluid.

TCRdb re-called the 5' RACE reads through MiXCR, storing one row per CDR3 protein. The data hold fewer than 500,000 distinct CDR3 sequences, with about 20% observed a single time. On this clonotype: Its antigen is unknown.

The specimen sequenced was blood, either unsorted or a sorted T cell fraction (not recorded which). The receptor was isolated from a male donor with ankylosing spondylitis.

CDR3 bases: TGTGCCACCAGCAGAGGTGGCAATAGCGGGAGGGGGGCAGATACGCAGTATTTT. This sequence encodes CATSRGGNSGRGADTQYF. The chain combines TRBV15 with TRBJ2-3, with TRBD2 identical over 11 bases. Germline V gives CDR1 LNHNV, CDR2 YYDKDF (reference sequence). The V and J ends lost 1 base and 4 bases, in that order; junction bases with no gene match: 10. This CDR3 comprises 18 residues.